Listed below are T cell receptor beta chains from one sample, sequenced in a study of OX40 agonist ivuxolimab in advanced cancers. Sequenced by immunoSEQ multiplex PCR; TCRdb stores in-frame clones only, minus some. The sample yields more than 50,000 clones, roughly 84% seen once. Sequenced material: CD4+ or CD8+ T cells sorted from blood, taken in a trial of the OX40 agonist ivuxolimab. All receptors derive from an adult with an advanced solid tumor such as melanoma, head and neck, liver or kidney cancer. CDR3s include the opening cysteine and the closing phenylalanine or tryptophan. A D gene is named only where the DNA matches it firmly. Clone size is shown for a subset of rows, as once, few, many or a class of expanded clone.

J gene: TRBJ1-1
clone size: -
V gene: TRBV10-1
D gene: -
CDR3 DNA: TGCGCCAGCAGGGAGACATCTTACACTGAAGCTTTCTTT
CDR3 protein: CASRETSYTEAFF

J gene: TRBJ2-3
clone size: once
V gene: TRBV27
D gene: -
CDR3 DNA: TGTGCCAGCAGTTTATCGAGGGGAGATACGCAGTATTTT
CDR3 protein: CASSLSRGDTQYF

J gene: TRBJ2-7
clone size: -
V gene: TRBV7-8
D gene: -
CDR3 DNA: TGTGCCAGCAGCTTAGCCGGGGGACTCCGAAGCTCCTACGAGCAGTACTTC
CDR3 protein: CASSLAGGLRSSYEQYF

J gene: TRBJ1-4
clone size: -
V gene: TRBV7-9
D gene: TRBD1
CDR3 DNA: TGTGCCAGCAGCCTCAGGACAGGGGGCGGTGAAAAACTGTTTTTT
CDR3 protein: CASSLRTGGGEKLFF

J gene: TRBJ1-4
clone size: -
V gene: TRBV28
D gene: -
CDR3 DNA: TGTGCCAGCAGTCCGCGTGGGGGGGGAAGTGAAAAACTGTTTTTT
CDR3 protein: CASSPRGGGSEKLFF

J gene: TRBJ1-1
clone size: -
V gene: TRBV20-1
D gene: -
CDR3 DNA: TGCAGTGCCGTGACAACAGGGAAGGCTTTCTTT
CDR3 protein: CSAVTTGKAFF

J gene: TRBJ2-7
clone size: -
V gene: TRBV6-6
D gene: TRBD1
CDR3 DNA: TGTGCCAGCACCTCGGGACAGGTCTCCTACGAGCAGTACTTC
CDR3 protein: CASTSGQVSYEQYF

J gene: TRBJ2-7
clone size: -
V gene: TRBV6-5
D gene: -
CDR3 DNA: TGTGCCAGCAGGAGCGTCTTAAGCGGACGTTACGAGCAGTACTTC
CDR3 protein: CASRSVLSGRYEQYF

J gene: TRBJ2-5
clone size: -
V gene: TRBV7-2
D gene: -
CDR3 DNA: TGTGCCAGCAGCCCCTCCGCGCCGGGGGGCAGGGAGACCCAGTACTTC
CDR3 protein: CASSPSAPGGRETQYF

J gene: TRBJ2-2
clone size: -
V gene: TRBV7-7
D gene: TRBD1
CDR3 DNA: TGTGCCAGCAGCCATCCCCAGGGGGTGCGGACCGGGGAGCTGTTTTTT
CDR3 protein: CASSHPQGVRTGELFF

J gene: TRBJ1-6
clone size: -
V gene: TRBV5-8
D gene: -
CDR3 DNA: TGTGCCAGCAGCCTGACTGGGAATTCACCCCTCCACTTT
CDR3 protein: CASSLTGNSPLHF

J gene: TRBJ1-2
clone size: -
V gene: TRBV30
D gene: -
CDR3 DNA: TGTGCCTGGAGTCCGACTCAGGGATTGAGGGGCTACACCTTC
CDR3 protein: CAWSPTQGLRGYTF

J gene: TRBJ1-1
clone size: few
V gene: TRBV7-6
D gene: -
CDR3 DNA: TGTGCCAGCAGCGTTGAGGGTGAAGCTTTCTTT
CDR3 protein: CASSVEGEAFF

J gene: TRBJ1-3
clone size: few
V gene: TRBV7-9
D gene: -
CDR3 DNA: TGTGCCAGCAGCGAAGGGGGTTCCTCTGGAAACACCATATATTTT
CDR3 protein: CASSEGGSSGNTIYF

J gene: TRBJ2-1
clone size: -
V gene: TRBV5-1
D gene: -
CDR3 DNA: TGCGCCAGCAGCTTGAGTAGGGACAATGAGCAGTTCTTC
CDR3 protein: CASSLSRDNEQFF

J gene: TRBJ2-1
clone size: -
V gene: TRBV4-1
D gene: TRBD2
CDR3 DNA: TGCGCCAGCAGGACTAGCGGGATTGACAATGAGCAGTTCTTC
CDR3 protein: CASRTSGIDNEQFF

J gene: TRBJ2-7
clone size: -
V gene: TRBV6-5
D gene: -
CDR3 DNA: TGTGCCAGCAGTCGTTCCGGAGAAATTTCCTACGAGCAGTACTTC
CDR3 protein: CASSRSGEISYEQYF

J gene: TRBJ2-7
clone size: -
V gene: TRBV5-1
D gene: -
CDR3 DNA: TGCGCCAGCAGCTTGGCCGGACGGAGTGGGATTGGCGAGCAGTACTTC
CDR3 protein: CASSLAGRSGIGEQYF

J gene: TRBJ2-7
clone size: -
V gene: TRBV7-2
D gene: -
CDR3 DNA: TGTGCCAGCAGCTTGTCCACAGGCGAGCAGTACTTC
CDR3 protein: CASSLSTGEQYF

J gene: TRBJ2-2
clone size: -
V gene: TRBV5-6
D gene: -
CDR3 DNA: TGTGCCAGCAGCCCGTCGGCGGCCGGGGAGCTGTTTTTT
CDR3 protein: CASSPSAAGELFF

J gene: TRBJ2-2
clone size: -
V gene: TRBV7-9
D gene: -
CDR3 DNA: TGTGCCCCCGGGACCGGGGAGCTGTTTTTT
CDR3 protein: CAPGTGELFF

J gene: TRBJ1-1
clone size: few
V gene: TRBV7-8
D gene: -
CDR3 DNA: TGTGCCAGCAGCCCAAGGGGGGGAACTGAAGCTTTCTTT
CDR3 protein: CASSPRGGTEAFF

J gene: TRBJ1-3
clone size: -
V gene: TRBV5-6
D gene: -
CDR3 DNA: TGTGCCAGCAGCTCGATAAGTCGGGGGGCTGGAAACACCATATATTTT
CDR3 protein: CASSSISRGAGNTIYF

J gene: TRBJ1-1
clone size: -
V gene: TRBV5-1
D gene: -
CDR3 DNA: TGCGCCAGCAGGTTGGGGGTGGCTGAAGCTTTCTTT
CDR3 protein: CASRLGVAEAFF

J gene: TRBJ2-7
clone size: -
V gene: TRBV11-2
D gene: -
CDR3 DNA: TGTGCCAGCAGCTTCCATACACAGGGTGCGATCTACGAGCAGTACTTC
CDR3 protein: CASSFHTQGAIYEQYF

J gene: TRBJ1-3
clone size: -
V gene: TRBV12-5
D gene: -
CDR3 DNA: TGTGCTAGTGGTTTGGCCCGAGGGGGGAAAGATGGAAACACCATATATTTT
CDR3 protein: CASGLARGGKDGNTIYF

J gene: TRBJ2-3
clone size: few
V gene: TRBV5-4
D gene: -
CDR3 DNA: TGTGCCAGCAGCTTGGGTAGGCGGGGCGGCACAGATACGCAGTATTTT
CDR3 protein: CASSLGRRGGTDTQYF

J gene: TRBJ2-1
clone size: -
V gene: TRBV9
D gene: TRBD2
CDR3 DNA: TGTGCCAGCAGCGTAAAAGAGGTGGCGGGAGGGCCACTTGAGCAGTTCTTC
CDR3 protein: CASSVKEVAGGPLEQFF

J gene: TRBJ2-1
clone size: -
V gene: TRBV5-1
D gene: -
CDR3 DNA: TGCGCCAGCAGGGGAGTCCTGAGGGACAATGAGCAGTTCTTC
CDR3 protein: CASRGVLRDNEQFF

J gene: TRBJ1-2
clone size: -
V gene: TRBV6-6
D gene: TRBD1
CDR3 DNA: TGTGCCAGCAGTTCGACAGGGTGGCAGGATGGCTACACCTTC
CDR3 protein: CASSSTGWQDGYTF

J gene: TRBJ2-7
clone size: -
V gene: TRBV6-5
D gene: TRBD2
CDR3 DNA: TGTGCCAGCAGTGTTGGGATTAGCGGGATTGAGGAGCAGTACTTC
CDR3 protein: CASSVGISGIEEQYF

J gene: TRBJ1-1
clone size: -
V gene: TRBV7-9
D gene: -
CDR3 DNA: TGTGCCAGCAGCTCCGGACAGTCCATGAACACTGAAGCTTTCTTT
CDR3 protein: CASSSGQSMNTEAFF

J gene: TRBJ1-2
clone size: -
V gene: TRBV5-4
D gene: -
CDR3 DNA: TGTGCCAGCAGCCTAGACAGGCATTGGGTTGGCTACACCTTC
CDR3 protein: CASSLDRHWVGYTF